The present T cell receptor (beta chain) was sequenced within a study of early T cells in non-severe SARS-CoV-2 infection. Study as a whole: Chains stayed unpaired after sequencing of bulk RNA from unsorted whole blood. Study results and limitations: VDJdb-based matching was biased toward anti-spike CD8 responses and missed private and CD4 specificities.

Per the germline V gene, CDR1 is LNHNV and CDR2 is YYDKDF (reference sequence). This CDR3 has 15 amino acids. Trimming shortened V by 2 bases and J by 1 base, and 11 bases separated the two germline ends. This clonotype occurred a few times. No antigen is known for it. Molecules of cDNA were individually given unique molecular identifiers that were attached to them. TCRdb analysed the 5' RACE reads with MiXCR anew, one entry per CDR3 protein. This repertoire shows fewer than 75,000 distinct CDR3 sequences, roughly 18% found once; its top ten account for over 8%. The V call is TRBV15, the J call TRBJ1-1; no reliable D call. The TCR originated in an adult who was a healthcare worker with PCR-confirmed SARS-CoV-2 infection or an uninfected control (not recorded which). This material consisted of whole blood, taken at baseline. CDR3 bases: TGTGCCACCAGCAGATCGGAGACTCGGAACACTGAAGCTTTCTTT. This encodes CATSRSETRNTEAFF.